The text below deals with one T cell receptor (beta chain). TCRdb keeps only in-frame clones here, not all; method: immunoSEQ multiplex PCR. The profile shows roughly 150,000 clones, around 84% of them singletons. The data were taken from a study of blood T cell repertoires in COVID-19. At the level of the study: Nucleic acid was either cDNA or gDNA, and it came from T cells, B-cell-depleted T cells, or PBMCs.

The sequence came from a woman aged 50 to 65 who had recovered from COVID-19. The source material was PBMCs or T cells enriched from blood (not recorded which).

The CDR3 coding sequence is TGTGCCAGTAGTCGTCTAGCGGGAGCCCAAACCTACGAGCAGTACTTC. It codes for CASSRLAGAQTYEQYF. This sequence joins TRBV19 and TRBJ2-7, with 10 bases identical to TRBD2. From germline, CDR1 is LNHDA and CDR2 SQIVND (reference sequence). Germline trimming cut 5 bases from V and 2 bases from J; bases unmatched to any gene: 9. The CDR3 is made up of 16 amino acids.